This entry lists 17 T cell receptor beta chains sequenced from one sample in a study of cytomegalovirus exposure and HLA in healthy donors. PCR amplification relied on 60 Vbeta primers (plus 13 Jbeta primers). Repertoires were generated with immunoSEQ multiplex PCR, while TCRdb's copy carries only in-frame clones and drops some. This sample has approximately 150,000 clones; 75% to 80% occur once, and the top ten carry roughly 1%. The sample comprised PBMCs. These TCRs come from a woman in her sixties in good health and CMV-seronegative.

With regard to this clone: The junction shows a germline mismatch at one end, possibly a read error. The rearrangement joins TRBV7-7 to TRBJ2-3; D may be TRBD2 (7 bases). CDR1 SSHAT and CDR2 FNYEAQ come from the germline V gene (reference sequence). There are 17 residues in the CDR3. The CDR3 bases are TGTGCTAGCAGCTTAGAGGTCCGGGGGGCCCATGGAGATACGCAGTATTTT. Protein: CASSLEVRGAHGDTQYF.

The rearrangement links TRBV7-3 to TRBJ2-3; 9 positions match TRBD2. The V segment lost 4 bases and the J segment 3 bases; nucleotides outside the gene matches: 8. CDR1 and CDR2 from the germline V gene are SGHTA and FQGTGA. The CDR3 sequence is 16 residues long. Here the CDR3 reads CASSSLSGGMTDTQYF. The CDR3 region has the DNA TGTGCCAGCAGCTCACTTAGCGGGGGTATGACAGATACGCAGTATTTT.

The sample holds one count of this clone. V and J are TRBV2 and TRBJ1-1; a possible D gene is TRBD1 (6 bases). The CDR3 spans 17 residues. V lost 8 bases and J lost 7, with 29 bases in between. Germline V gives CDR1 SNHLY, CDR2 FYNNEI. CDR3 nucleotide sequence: TGTGCCAGCGACCGAGGCAGGGGCCCTGCCCTATTTGGTGAAGCTTTCTTT. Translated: CASDRGRGPALFGEAFF.

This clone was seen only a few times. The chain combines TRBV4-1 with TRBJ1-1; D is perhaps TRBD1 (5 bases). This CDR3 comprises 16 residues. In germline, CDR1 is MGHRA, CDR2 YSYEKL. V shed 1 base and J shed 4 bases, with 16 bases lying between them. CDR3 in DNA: TGCGCCAGCAGCCAAGGTCGGGGGAATGTGGGCACTGAAGCTTTCTTT. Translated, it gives CASSQGRGNVGTEAFF.

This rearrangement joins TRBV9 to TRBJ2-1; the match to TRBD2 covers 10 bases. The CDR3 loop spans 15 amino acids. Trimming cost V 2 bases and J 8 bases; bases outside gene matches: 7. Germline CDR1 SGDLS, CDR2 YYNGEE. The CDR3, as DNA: TGTGCCAGCAGCGTTGGGCTAGCGGGAGTTTATGAGCAGTTCTTC. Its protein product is CASSVGLAGVYEQFF.

The CDR3 bases are TGTGCCAGCAGTGAGTGGCCGGGGAATGAGCAGTTCTTC. Encoded protein: CASSEWPGNEQFF. The rearrangement joins TRBV6-1 to TRBJ2-1, with TRBD2 as a possible D gene (5 bases). V lost 3 bases and J 7 bases, leaving 10 bases between the germline ends. The CDR3 is 13 amino acids. Germline V gene data show CDR1 as MNHNS and CDR2 as SASEGT.

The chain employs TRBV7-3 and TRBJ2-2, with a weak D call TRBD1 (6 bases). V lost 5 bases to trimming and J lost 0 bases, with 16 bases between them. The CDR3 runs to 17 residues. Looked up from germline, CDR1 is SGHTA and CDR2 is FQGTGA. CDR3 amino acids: CASSPWLGTPNTGELFF. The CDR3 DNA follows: TGTGCCAGCAGCCCCTGGCTCGGGACACCGAACACCGGGGAGCTGTTTTTT.

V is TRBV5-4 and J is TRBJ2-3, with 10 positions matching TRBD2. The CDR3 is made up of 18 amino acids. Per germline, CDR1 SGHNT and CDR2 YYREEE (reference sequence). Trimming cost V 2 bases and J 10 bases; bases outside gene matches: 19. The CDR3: CASSFGSGAGGPGGSQYF. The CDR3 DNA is TGTGCCAGCAGCTTCGGGTCGGGAGCGGGGGGGCCTGGAGGTTCGCAGTATTTT.

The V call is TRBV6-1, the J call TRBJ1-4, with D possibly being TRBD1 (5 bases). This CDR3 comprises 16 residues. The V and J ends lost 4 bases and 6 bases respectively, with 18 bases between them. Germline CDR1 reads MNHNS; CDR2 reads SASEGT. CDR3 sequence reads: CASSARPGRADEKLFF. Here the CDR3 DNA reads TGTGCCAGCAGTGCCCGTCCCGGCAGGGCCGATGAAAAACTGTTTTTT.

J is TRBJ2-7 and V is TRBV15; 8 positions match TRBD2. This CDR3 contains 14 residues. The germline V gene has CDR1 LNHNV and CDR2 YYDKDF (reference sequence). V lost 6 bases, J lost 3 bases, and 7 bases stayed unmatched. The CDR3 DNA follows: TGTGCCACCAGACGGGAGGGTGGGGGCTACGAGCAGTACTTC. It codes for CATRREGGGYEQYF.

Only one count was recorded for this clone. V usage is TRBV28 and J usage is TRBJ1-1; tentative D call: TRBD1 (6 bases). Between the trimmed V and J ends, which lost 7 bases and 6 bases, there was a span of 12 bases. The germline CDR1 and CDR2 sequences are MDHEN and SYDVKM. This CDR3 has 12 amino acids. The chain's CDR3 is CASTGEGAEAFF. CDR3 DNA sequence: TGTGCCAGCACCGGGGAGGGGGCTGAAGCTTTCTTT.

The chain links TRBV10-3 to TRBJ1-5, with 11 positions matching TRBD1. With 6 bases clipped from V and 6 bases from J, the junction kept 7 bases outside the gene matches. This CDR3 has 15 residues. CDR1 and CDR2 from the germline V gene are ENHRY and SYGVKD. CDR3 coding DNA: TGTGCCATCAGCAAGGGGGGGACAGGGGGTCAGCCCCAGCATTTT. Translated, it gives CAISKGGTGGQPQHF.

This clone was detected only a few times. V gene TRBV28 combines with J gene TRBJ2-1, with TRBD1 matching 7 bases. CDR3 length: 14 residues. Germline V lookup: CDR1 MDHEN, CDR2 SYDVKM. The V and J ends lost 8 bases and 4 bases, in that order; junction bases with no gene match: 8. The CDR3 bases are TGTGCCAGCGAGCCGGGACAGAGGTACAATGAGCAGTTCTTC. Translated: CASEPGQRYNEQFF.

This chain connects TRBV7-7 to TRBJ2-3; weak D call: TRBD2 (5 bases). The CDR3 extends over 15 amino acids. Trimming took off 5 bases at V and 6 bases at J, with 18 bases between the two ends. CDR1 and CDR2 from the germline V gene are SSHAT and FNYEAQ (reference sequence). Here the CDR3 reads CASSPSGIAVDTQYF. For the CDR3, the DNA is TGTGCCAGCAGCCCGTCGGGGATAGCTGTTGATACGCAGTATTTT.

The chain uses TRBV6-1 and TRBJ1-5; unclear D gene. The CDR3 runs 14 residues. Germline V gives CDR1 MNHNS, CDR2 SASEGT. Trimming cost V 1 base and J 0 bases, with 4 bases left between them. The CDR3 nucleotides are TGTGCCAGCAGTGAAGGAGATAGCAATCAGCCCCAGCATTTT. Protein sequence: CASSEGDSNQPQHF.

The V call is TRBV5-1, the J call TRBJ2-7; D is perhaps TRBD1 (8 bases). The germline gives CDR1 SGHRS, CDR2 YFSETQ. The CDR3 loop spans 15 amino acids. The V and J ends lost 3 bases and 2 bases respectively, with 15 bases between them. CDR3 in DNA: TGCGCCAGCAGCTGGAGACAGGGGACTACCTACGAGCAGTACTTC. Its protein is CASSWRQGTTYEQYF.

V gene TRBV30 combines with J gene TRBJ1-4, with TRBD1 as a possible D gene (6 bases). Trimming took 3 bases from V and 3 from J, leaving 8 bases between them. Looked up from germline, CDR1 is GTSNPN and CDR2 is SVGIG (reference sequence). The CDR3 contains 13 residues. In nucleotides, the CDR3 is TGTGCCTGGAGGAGACAGGCTAATGAAAAACTGTTTTTT. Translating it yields CAWRRQANEKLFF.